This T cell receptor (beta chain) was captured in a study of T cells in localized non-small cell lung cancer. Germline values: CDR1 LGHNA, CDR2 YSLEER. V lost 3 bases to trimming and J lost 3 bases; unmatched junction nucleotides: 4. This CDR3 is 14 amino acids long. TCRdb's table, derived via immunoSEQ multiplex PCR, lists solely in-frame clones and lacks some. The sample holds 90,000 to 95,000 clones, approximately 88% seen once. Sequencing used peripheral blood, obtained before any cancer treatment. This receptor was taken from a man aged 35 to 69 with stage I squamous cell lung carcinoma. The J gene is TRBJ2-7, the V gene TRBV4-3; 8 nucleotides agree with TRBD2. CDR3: CASSHVGRVYEQYF. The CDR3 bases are TGCGCCAGCAGCCACGTCGGGAGGGTCTACGAGCAGTACTTC.